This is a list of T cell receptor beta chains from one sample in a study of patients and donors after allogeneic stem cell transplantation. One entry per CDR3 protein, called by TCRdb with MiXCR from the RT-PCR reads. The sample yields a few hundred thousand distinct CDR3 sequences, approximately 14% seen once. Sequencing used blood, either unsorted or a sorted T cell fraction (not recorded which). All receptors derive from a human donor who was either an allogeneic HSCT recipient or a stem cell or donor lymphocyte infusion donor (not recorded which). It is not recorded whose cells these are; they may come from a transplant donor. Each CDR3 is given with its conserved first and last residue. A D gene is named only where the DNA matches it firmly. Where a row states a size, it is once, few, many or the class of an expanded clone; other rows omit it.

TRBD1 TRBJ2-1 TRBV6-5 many TGTGCCAGCAGTTCGGAGACAGGGGTATACAATGAGCAGTTCTTC CASSSETGVYNEQFF
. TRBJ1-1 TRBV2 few TGTGCCAGCATTACAGGACCGATGAACACTGAAGCTTTCTTT CASITGPMNTEAFF
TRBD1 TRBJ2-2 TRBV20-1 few TGCAGTGCTAGTACCCCGGGACAGGTTACCGGGGAGCTGTTTTTT CSASTPGQVTGELFF
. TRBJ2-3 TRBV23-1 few TGCGCCAGCAGCTGGACATGCGGCACAGATACGCAGTATTTT CASSWTCGTDTQYF
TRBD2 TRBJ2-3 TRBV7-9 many TGTGCCAGCAGCTTAGGAATCGGGACTAGCGGGAGTGATACGCAGTATTTT CASSLGIGTSGSDTQYF
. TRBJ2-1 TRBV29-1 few TGCAGCGTCCTCCGGGGTTCGGTACACAATGAGCAGTTCTTC CSVLRGSVHNEQFF
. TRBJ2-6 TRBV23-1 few TGCGCCAGCAGTCATGCGTTGCCGTCCTCTGGGGCCAACGTCCTGACTTTC CASSHALPSSGANVLTF
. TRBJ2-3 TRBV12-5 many TGTGCTAGTGGTGCGTCCTTTTTTGGTGCAGATACGCAGTATTTT CASGASFFGADTQYF
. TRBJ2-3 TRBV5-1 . TGCGCCAGCAGCTTGGTCGCAGGCACAGATACGCAGTATTTT CASSLVAGTDTQYF
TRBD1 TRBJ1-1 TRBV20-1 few TGCAGTGCTAGAGCTCACGGGACAGGGAACATGAACACTGAAGCTTTCTTT CSARAHGTGNMNTEAFF
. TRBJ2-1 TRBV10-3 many TGTGCCATCGGTAGGGACACCACCCCCAATGAGCAGTTCTTC CAIGRDTTPNEQFF
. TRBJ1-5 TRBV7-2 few TGTGCCAGCAGCTTTGAGTGGGGTCAGCCCCAGCATTTT CASSFEWGQPQHF
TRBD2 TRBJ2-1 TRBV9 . TGTGCCAGCAGCGGACGGACGGGACTAGCGTTATATGAGCAGTTCTTC CASSGRTGLALYEQFF
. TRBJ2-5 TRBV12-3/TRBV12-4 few TGTGCCAGCAGTTCGGGCCTCGATAGACGGAGAGAGACCCAGTACTTC CASSSGLDRRRETQYF
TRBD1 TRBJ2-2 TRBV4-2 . TGTGCCAGCAGCCCCCCGGGACAGAGTGTCGGGGAGCTGTTTTTT CASSPPGQSVGELFF
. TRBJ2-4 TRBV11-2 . TGTGCCAGCAGCCTGCGGGATGCCAAAAACATTCAGTACTTC CASSLRDAKNIQYF
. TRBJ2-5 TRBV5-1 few TGCGCCAGCAGCTTGCAATGGACCCAAGAGACCCAGTACTTC CASSLQWTQETQYF
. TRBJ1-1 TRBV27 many TGTGCCAGCAGTCCAATAGACATGACTGAAGCTTTCTTT CASSPIDMTEAFF
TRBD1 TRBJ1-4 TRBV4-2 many TGTGCCAGCAGCCCAGGGGGGCAGGGAGGTGAAAAACTGTTTTTT CASSPGGQGGEKLFF
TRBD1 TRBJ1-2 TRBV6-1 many TGTGCCAGCAGCCCGAGTGAGGGGGCCGGTGGCTACACCTTC CASSPSEGAGGYTF
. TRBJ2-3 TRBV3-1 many TGTGCCAGCAGCGTGGAACGAGATACGCAGTATTTT CASSVERDTQYF
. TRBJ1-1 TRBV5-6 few TGTGCCAGCAGCTTGGTGGACAGCCTCATGAACACTGAAGCTTTCTTT CASSLVDSLMNTEAFF
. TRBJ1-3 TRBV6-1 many TGTGCCAGCAGTGAAGCCCCCCCGGCCGGTGGAAACACCATATATTTT CASSEAPPAGGNTIYF
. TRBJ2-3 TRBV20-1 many TGCAGTGCCCTGGCGAGCCCCCGAGGAGATACGCAGTATTTT CSALASPRGDTQYF
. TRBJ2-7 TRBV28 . TGTGCCAGCAGTTCTTACAGGGCAAGCTCCTACGAGCAGTACTTC CASSSYRASSYEQYF
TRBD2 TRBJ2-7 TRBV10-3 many TGTGCCATCAGTGAGTCCCTACTAGCGGGATACGAGCAGTACTTC CAISESLLAGYEQYF
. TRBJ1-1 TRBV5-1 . TGCGCCAGCAGCTTGAACCAATTGAACACTGAAGCTTTCTTT CASSLNQLNTEAFF
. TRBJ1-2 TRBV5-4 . TGTGCCAGCAGCTTGGACGGCGGCCGCTTTAACTATGGCTACACCTTC CASSLDGGRFNYGYTF
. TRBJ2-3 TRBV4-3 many TGCGCCAGCAGCCGGCAAGCGGGTTTAACAGATACGCAGTATTTT CASSRQAGLTDTQYF
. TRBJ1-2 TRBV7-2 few TGTGCCAGCAGCCTGGACCATAACTATGGCTACACCTTC CASSLDHNYGYTF
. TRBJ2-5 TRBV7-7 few TGTGCCAGCAGCCCTCTAAGGGGGGTAGAGACCCAGTACTTC CASSPLRGVETQYF
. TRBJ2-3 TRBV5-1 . TGCGCCAGCAGCTTGGAAGGAGGGGCAAGGGATACGCAGTATTTT CASSLEGGARDTQYF
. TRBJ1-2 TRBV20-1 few TGCAGTGCTCAACCCCTGGGGAGTGGGGGCTTCTATGGCTACACCTTC CSAQPLGSGGFYGYTF
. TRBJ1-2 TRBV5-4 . TGTGCCAGCAGCTTGGCCGGGTTGGGCTATGGCTACACCTTC CASSLAGLGYGYTF
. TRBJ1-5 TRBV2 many TGTGCCAGCAGTGTGGCAGACCTTAGCAATCAGCCCCAGCATTTT CASSVADLSNQPQHF
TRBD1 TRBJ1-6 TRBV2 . TGTGCCAGCACCGTACCGGGACAGGGCTATTCACCCCTCCACTTT CASTVPGQGYSPLHF
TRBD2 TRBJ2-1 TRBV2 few TGTGCCAGCAGTGAGGGGACTAGAGACAATGAGCAGTTCTTC CASSEGTRDNEQFF
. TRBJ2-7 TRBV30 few TGTGCCTGGAAGGGCGGGACCTACGAGCAGTACTTC CAWKGGTYEQYF
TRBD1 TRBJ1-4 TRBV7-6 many TGTGCCAGCAGCTCCTCCACAACGGGACAGGGGAGTGAAAAACTGTTTTTT CASSSSTTGQGSEKLFF
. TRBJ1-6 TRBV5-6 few TGTGCCAGCAGCTTGGCGGGGACGGGCCCGGCCCACTTT CASSLAGTGPAHF
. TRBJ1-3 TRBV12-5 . TGTGCTAGTGGTTTGGTACTGGAGGGGGTCCCTGGAAACACCATATATTTT CASGLVLEGVPGNTIYF
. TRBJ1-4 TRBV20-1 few TGCAGTGCTGTCAGTGACCTGGCTGAAAAACTGTTTTTT CSAVSDLAEKLFF
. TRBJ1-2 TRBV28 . TGTGCCAGCAGTTTGCAGGGAGAATATGGCTACACCTTC CASSLQGEYGYTF
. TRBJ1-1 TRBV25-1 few TGTGCCAGCAGTGAATCAACCAGGGGAGTAACTGAAGCTTTCTTT CASSESTRGVTEAFF
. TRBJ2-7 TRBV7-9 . TGTGCCAGCAGCCTGATAAACCAGGGCTACGAGCAGTACTTC CASSLINQGYEQYF
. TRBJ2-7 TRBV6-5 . TGTGCCAGCAGTTACCAAAGGTCGGGGTGGGGCGAGCAGTACTTC CASSYQRSGWGEQYF
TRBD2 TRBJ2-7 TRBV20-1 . TGCAGTGCTCCCCCCTTACAAGCGGGGTCCTACGAGCAGTACTTC CSAPPLQAGSYEQYF
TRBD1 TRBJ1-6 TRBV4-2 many TGTGCCAGCAGCCAAGAAGCGAGGACAGGGGATAATTCACCCCTCCACTTT CASSQEARTGDNSPLHF
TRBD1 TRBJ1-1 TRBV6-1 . TGTGCCAGCAATGGCGGGACAGCGAACACTGAAGCTTTCTTT CASNGGTANTEAFF
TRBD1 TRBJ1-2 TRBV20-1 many TGCAGTGCAACCGACAGGGGAGAGATCTACACCTTC CSATDRGEIYTF
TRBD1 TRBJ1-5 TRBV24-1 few TGTGCCACCAGCCGGGGACAGTCCAATCAGCCCCAGCATTTT CATSRGQSNQPQHF
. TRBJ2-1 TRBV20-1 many TGCAGTGCTATCCGCTATGGCTCCTACAATGAGCAGTTCTTC CSAIRYGSYNEQFF
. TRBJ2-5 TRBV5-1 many TGCGCCAGCACCGTCGGAGGGCAAGAGACCCAGTACTTC CASTVGGQETQYF
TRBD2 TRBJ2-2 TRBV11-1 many TGTGCCAGCACCGCCCCCGGGACTAGCGGGGGGCCAAACACCGGGGAGCTGTTTTTT CASTAPGTSGGPNTGELFF
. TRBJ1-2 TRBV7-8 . TGTGCCAGCAGCTTAGGACATGGCTACACCTTC CASSLGHGYTF
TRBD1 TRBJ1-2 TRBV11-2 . TGTGCCAGCAGCTACGGGACAGCCTTTCTCTATGGCTACACCTTC CASSYGTAFLYGYTF
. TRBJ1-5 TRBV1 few TGCACCAGCAGTCAAGTGACTGAAGGGGGCAATCAGCCCCAGCATTTT CTSSQVTEGGNQPQHF
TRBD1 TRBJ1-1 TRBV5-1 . TGCGCCAGCAGCTTGGAGGCCCAGGGGGGAGTTGTCACTGAAGCTTTCTTT CASSLEAQGGVVTEAFF
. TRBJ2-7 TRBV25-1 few TGTGCCAGCAGTGAACGAGCGGGGGACAGCGAACTCTCCTACGAGCAGTACTTC CASSERAGDSELSYEQYF
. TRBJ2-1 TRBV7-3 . TGTGCCAGCAGCTTAGATAAGAAGGCGAATGAGCAGTTCTTC CASSLDKKANEQFF